This T cell receptor (beta chain) was captured by sequencing in a study of cytomegalovirus exposure and HLA in healthy donors. On this clone: Antigen unknown.

Overall study findings and caveats: For TCR beta chains, V- and J-gene trimming was later linked to a missense DCLRE1C variant. Sequences of the TCR beta chain were said to predict the HLA-A and HLA-B alleles of most subjects accurately.

The germline V gene encodes CDR1 SNHLY and CDR2 FYNNEI. V was shortened by 2 bases and J by 2 bases, with 10 bases between the two germline ends. The CDR3 consists of 15 residues. Amplification used 60 Vbeta primers and 13 Jbeta primers. TCRdb keeps only in-frame clones here, not all; method: immunoSEQ multiplex PCR. The table lists around 80,000 clones, approximately 66% of them singletons. Sequencing was done on a sample of PBMCs. This sequence joins TRBV2 and TRBJ2-1; a possible D gene is TRBD1 (5 bases). The TCR was taken from a male donor in good health and CMV-seropositive. The CDR3 reads CASSEQGITYNEQFF. The CDR3 bases are TGTGCCAGCAGTGAACAGGGCATAACCTACAATGAGCAGTTCTTC.